This T cell receptor beta chain comes out of a study of radiotherapy plus CTLA-4 blockade in lung cancer. In the study overall: Disease control was seen in 30% to 35% of patients, objective responses in more than 15%.

People whose metastatic non-small-cell lung cancer was chemo-refractory got focal radiation along with CTLA-4 blockade by ipilimumab. With 3 bases removed from V and 4 bases from J, the gap between germline ends came to 10 bases. CDR1 and CDR2 (germline): KGHSH, LQKENI. CDR3 length equals 13 residues. Clones were read by immunoSEQ multiplex PCR, and TCRdb kept only the in-frame ones, dropping some. Of about 51,000 clones listed, about four fifths were seen once; the top ten hold 8.5%. The sample here was peripheral blood, taken from a patient treated with radiotherapy plus ipilimumab. The clonotype comes from a human donor with non-small cell lung cancer who had a complete response to radiotherapy plus ipilimumab. This chain connects TRBV18 to TRBJ2-7; maybe TRBD2 (6 bases). The DNA for the CDR3 is TGTGCCAGCTCACCCCAGGGACTGTACGAGCAGTACTTC. It codes for CASSPQGLYEQYF.